A selection of T cell receptor beta chains follows, all from one sample in a study of early T cells in non-severe SARS-CoV-2 infection. MiXCR was run by TCRdb on the 5' RACE reads, yielding one entry per CDR3 protein. The table records about 98,000 distinct CDR3 sequences, approximately 14% of them present only once. Sequenced: whole blood. Receptor source: an adult who was a healthcare worker with PCR-confirmed SARS-CoV-2 infection or an uninfected control (not recorded which). The CDR3 runs from the conserved cysteine through the conserved F or W. D genes are given only for firm matches. The listing skips clone size in some rows; elsewhere it reads once, few, many or a size class.

v_call	d_call	j_call	clone_size	cdr3_nt	cdr3_aa
TRBV7-3	TRBD2	TRBJ2-3	many	TGTGCCAGCAGCTTAACGGGACTAGCGGGAGTAGATACGCAGTATTTT	CASSLTGLAGVDTQYF
TRBV7-9	NA	TRBJ2-5	NA	TGTGCCAGCAGCTTAGGGCGGAGCCCGAGGGCAGAGACCCAGTACTTC	CASSLGRSPRAETQYF
TRBV10-3	NA	TRBJ2-7	few	TGTGCCATCAGTGACGGATACGAGCAGTACTTC	CAISDGYEQYF
TRBV12-3/TRBV12-4	NA	TRBJ2-4	few	TGTGCCAGCAGCGTCGCGCTAGGAGCAGGGGCAGACATTCAGTACTTC	CASSVALGAGADIQYF
TRBV12-3/TRBV12-4	NA	TRBJ1-1	many	TGTGCCAGCAGACAAAACACTGAAGCTTTCTTT	CASRQNTEAFF
TRBV4-1	NA	TRBJ2-2	NA	TGCGCCAGCAGCCAAGGGAATAGACGTAACACCGGGGAGCTGTTTTTT	CASSQGNRRNTGELFF
TRBV28	NA	TRBJ2-1	few	TGTGCCAGCAGTCAGCGGATATACAATGAGCAGTTCTTC	CASSQRIYNEQFF
TRBV20-1	NA	TRBJ1-5	many	TGCAGTGCTAGTAGGGGGAACTCCCTGCAGCCCCAGCATTTT	CSASRGNSLQPQHF
TRBV9	NA	TRBJ2-2	NA	TGTGCCAGCAGCGTACAATCTGGGGAGCTGTTTTTT	CASSVQSGELFF
TRBV18	NA	TRBJ2-6	NA	TGTGCCAGCTCATCGATATCAGGGACAGGGGCCAACGTCCTGACTTTC	CASSSISGTGANVLTF
TRBV29-1	TRBD1	TRBJ1-5	medium-sized	TGCAGCGTTGGGACAGGGAATGATCAGCCCCAGCATTTT	CSVGTGNDQPQHF